Sequencing of this T cell receptor beta chain was carried out in a study of memory CD4+ T cells and cytomegalovirus serostatus. V lost 4 bases to trimming and J lost 3 bases; unmatched junction nucleotides: 12. The V gene's germline CDR1 is MGHDK and CDR2 SYGVNS. There are 16 residues in the CDR3. The sort gate was single viable CD3+CD4+CD8-CD45RO+ cells for memory CD4+ T cells. CMV serostatus came from serum IgG against pp150, pp28, p38, p52. Libraries were prepared by immunoSEQ multiplex PCR; TCRdb keeps only in-frame clonotypes and omits some of them. This table has 65,000 to 95,000 clones, more than 70% appearing once.

Source material: memory CD4+ T cells from blood. This receptor was taken from an adult in good health and CMV-seronegative. The chain couples TRBV25-1 to TRBJ2-7, with 7 bases identical to TRBD1. The CDR3 reads CASSGDRDSGIYEQYF. The DNA of the CDR3 is TGTGCCAGCAGTGGAGACCGGGACAGTGGGATCTACGAGCAGTACTTC.